This T cell receptor (beta chain) was found in a study of cytomegalovirus exposure and HLA in healthy donors. The PCR was carried out with 60 Vbeta primers and 13 Jbeta primers. The repertoire was sequenced with immunoSEQ multiplex PCR; TCRdb's copy has only in-frame clones and lacks some. The repertoire consists of around 160,000 clones, with over 65% occurring once and the leading ten covering approximately 13%. The CDR3 has 13 residues. The V end lost 1 base, the J end lost 6 bases, and 9 bases lay between the germline ends. CDR1 is GTSNPN and CDR2 is SVGIG in the germline V gene (reference sequence).

This TCR was recovered from a man in his forties in good health and CMV-seropositive. The chain joins TRBV30 to TRBJ2-2, with D possibly being TRBD1 (6 bases). The source material was PBMCs. CDR3 loop: CAWSANRAGELFF. CDR3 sequence (DNA): TGTGCCTGGAGTGCCAACAGGGCCGGGGAGCTGTTTTTT.